Following are 30 T cell receptor beta chains from one sample sequenced in a study of blood T cell repertoires in COVID-19. The assay was immunoSEQ multiplex PCR, and TCRdb's table has in-frame clones only and misses some. The repertoire includes about 220,000 clones, roughly nine tenths of them detected once, and 9.5% to 13% sits in the top ten. Sequencing input: peripheral blood. The receptors here all came from a woman in her forties or fifties with COVID-19, enrolled during active disease.

V gene TRBV28 combines with J gene TRBJ1-2; D gene unclear. V lost 3 bases and J 5 bases, leaving 13 bases between the germline ends. This CDR3 comprises 14 residues. Germline V gene data show CDR1 as MDHEN and CDR2 as SYDVKM. The DNA of the CDR3 is TGTGCCAGCAGTTTTGAGCTTCCTAGGTATGGCTACACCTTC. Protein product: CASSFELPRYGYTF.

V and J are TRBV28 and TRBJ2-1, with 16 bases fitting TRBD2. V lost 5 bases, J lost 4 bases, and 5 bases stayed unmatched. Germline loops: CDR1 MDHEN, CDR2 SYDVKM. There are 17 residues in the CDR3. This CDR3 is CASSRGLAGGPYNEQFF. The CDR3 coding sequence is TGTGCCAGCAGTCGGGGACTAGCGGGGGGGCCTTACAATGAGCAGTTCTTC. Based on the CDR3 plus reference TRBV28 and TRBJ2-1, the full variable domain is DVKVTQSSRYLVKRTGEKVFLECVQDMDHENMFWYRQDPGLGLRLIYFSYDVKMKEKGDIPEGYSVSREKKERFSLILESASTNQTSMYLCASSRGLAGGPYNEQFFGPGTRLTVL.

The chain couples TRBV19 to TRBJ1-5; possibly TRBD1 for D (6 bases). Germline CDR1 LNHDA, CDR2 SQIVND (reference sequence). V lost 5 bases, J lost 6 bases, and 11 bases lay in between. The CDR3 sequence is 13 residues long. The chain's CDR3 is CASSGGSGQPQHF. The DNA of the CDR3 is TGTGCCAGTAGTGGGGGCTCGGGTCAGCCCCAGCATTTT.

The chain links TRBV19 to TRBJ1-1; the D gene is possibly TRBD1 (5 bases). Germline lookup yields CDR1 LNHDA and CDR2 SQIVND (reference sequence). CDR3 length: 15 amino acids. V was pared by 9 bases and J by 3 bases, with 20 bases between. The CDR3 region has the DNA TGTGCCAGCGGCGGGAGGGTTAGAGGGGACACTGAAGCTTTCTTT. The encoded protein is CASGGRVRGDTEAFF. Supplemented by reference TRBV19 and TRBJ1-1, the full variable domain reads DGGITQSPKYLFRKEGQNVTLSCEQNLNHDAMYWYRQDPGQGLRLIYYSQIVNDFQKGDIAEGYSVSREKKESFPLTVTSAQKNPTAFYLCASGGRVRGDTEAFFGQGTRLTVV.

The chain carries TRBV28 and TRBJ1-3; D might be TRBD1 (6 bases). The CDR3 spans 15 residues. Per the germline V gene, CDR1 is MDHEN and CDR2 is SYDVKM. Trimming stripped 1 base from V and 6 bases from J, with 13 bases between. The CDR3 reads CASSLLGNRENTIYF. The CDR3 region has the DNA TGTGCCAGCAGTTTATTGGGGAACAGGGAAAACACCATATATTTT.

V is TRBV5-6 and J is TRBJ2-5, with a possible D match to TRBD2 (7 bases). CDR1 and CDR2 (germline): SGHDT, YYEEEE. V shed 4 bases and J shed 5 bases, with 15 bases lying between them. This CDR3 is 14 amino acids long. This CDR3 reads CASSPGGGLETQYF. CDR3 sequence (DNA): TGTGCCAGCAGCCCTGGCGGGGGCTTGGAGACCCAGTACTTC.

V usage is TRBV28 and J usage is TRBJ1-6; no firm D call. Trimming removed 3 bases at V and 6 bases at J, with 12 bases between. The CDR3 is made up of 15 amino acids. The germline V gene encodes CDR1 MDHEN and CDR2 SYDVKM. The CDR3 DNA reads TGTGCCAGCAGTTTCCCGGGTACCGCTAATTCACCCCTCCACTTT. Its translation is CASSFPGTANSPLHF.

The V call is TRBV2, the J call TRBJ2-3; 11 bases align to TRBD1. The CDR3 totals 14 residues. With 7 bases clipped from V and 6 bases from J, the junction kept 6 bases outside the gene matches. CDR1 and CDR2 from the germline V gene are SNHLY and FYNNEI. In DNA form, the CDR3 reads TGTGCCAGCACTCGGGACAGGGGGGCGGATACGCAGTATTTT. Its translation: CASTRDRGADTQYF.

This chain connects TRBV30 to TRBJ1-1; D not resolved. Germline CDR1 and CDR2: GTSNPN and SVGIG (reference sequence). Trimming pared 2 bases from V and 3 bases from J, leaving 19 bases between. The CDR3 contains 16 residues. Here the CDR3 DNA reads TGTGCCTGGAGTCCCGTAGAGTTTGGCGGGGACACTGAAGCTTTCTTT. Protein sequence: CAWSPVEFGGDTEAFF.

The rearrangement joins TRBV21-1 to TRBJ2-7; the D call TRBD1 from the table was never checked on the DNA. TRBV21-1 is deemed a pseudogene. The length of the CDR3 is 11 residues. CDR3: CASPDSYEQYV. As DNA, the CDR3 is TGTGCCAGCCCGGACAGCTACGAGCAGTACGTC.

The CDR3 DNA follows: TGTGCCAGCAGCTTAGTAGCTGGGGCCAACGTCCTGACTTTC. Protein sequence: CASSLVAGANVLTF. The chain joins TRBV7-9 to TRBJ2-6; no clear D. CDR3 length equals 14 residues. Germline CDR1 is SEHNR and CDR2 is FQNEAQ (reference sequence). Deletions cut 1 base from V and 2 bases from J, with 3 bases between.

The gene calls are TRBV10-3 and TRBJ2-1, with TRBD1 identical over 9 bases. In germline, CDR1 is ENHRY, CDR2 SYGVKD. The CDR3 sequence is 12 residues long. The trim removed 0 bases at V and 15 bases at J, leaving 3 bases unmatched. Written as DNA, the CDR3 is TGTGCCATCAGTGAGTCCGGGACAGGGATGTTCTTC. Translating it yields CAISESGTGMFF.

V usage is TRBV30 and J usage is TRBJ1-4; TRBD1 matches at 12 bases. Unmatched junction bases numbered 3, after V lost 1 base and J lost 0 bases. Per the germline V gene, CDR1 is GTSNPN and CDR2 is SVGIG (reference sequence). The CDR3 totals 17 residues. Here the CDR3 DNA reads TGTGCCTGGAGTGCCGGGACAGGGGGCGCAACTAATGAAAAACTGTTTTTT. Translating it yields CAWSAGTGGATNEKLFF.

This clone has a single count. The CDR3 DNA reads TGTGCCATCAGTTATGGGACAAGAAGACCCTCTGGGGCCAACGTCCTGACTTTC. This sequence encodes CAISYGTRRPSGANVLTF. This chain joins TRBV10-3 and TRBJ2-6, with D possibly matching TRBD1 (6 bases). From germline, CDR1 is ENHRY and CDR2 SYGVKD. The CDR3 consists of 18 residues. V lost 5 bases and J lost 0, with 17 bases in between.

This chain connects TRBV11-2 to TRBJ2-6, with D possibly TRBD1 on 6 matching bases. Germline V gene data show CDR1 as SGHAT and CDR2 as FQNNGV. The ends were cut back, 7 bases at V and 1 base at J, with 17 bases in the middle. This CDR3 has 17 amino acids. In DNA form, the CDR3 reads TGTGCCAGCACCTCTGTGAGAGGACAGTCTGGGGCCAACGTCCTGACTTTC. Protein sequence: CASTSVRGQSGANVLTF.

This clone turned up a few times. This chain joins TRBV9 and TRBJ2-7; tentative D call: TRBD2 (6 bases). Germline V gene lookup returns CDR1 SGDLS and CDR2 YYNGEE. The CDR3 extends over 9 amino acids. Between the trimmed V and J ends, which lost 10 bases and 5 bases, there was a span of 7 bases. This CDR3 is CARRDEQYF. CDR3 nucleotides: TGTGCCCGGAGGGACGAGCAGTACTTC.

This chain links TRBV6-6 with TRBJ2-2; the match to TRBD2 covers 12 bases. Trimming cost V 4 bases and J 5 bases; bases outside gene matches: 5. This CDR3 spans 16 amino acids. CDR1 is MNHNY and CDR2 is SVGAGI in the germline V gene (reference sequence). The CDR3 region is CASSLTSGGPTGELFF. CDR3 in DNA: TGTGCCAGCAGTTTAACTAGCGGGGGGCCAACCGGGGAGCTGTTTTTT.

The rearrangement links TRBV21-1 to TRBJ2-2; the tabulated D call, TRBD2, remains unverified against the DNA. TRBV21-1 is a known pseudogene. The CDR3 extends over 20 amino acids. In DNA, the CDR3 is TGTGCCAGCAGCAAAGGTCCCTCGACTAGCGGGGGGGACAAGCCCGGGGAGCTGTTTTTT. Amino acid sequence: CASSKGPSTSGGDKPGELFF.

V is TRBV7-8 and J is TRBJ2-4, with a weak D call TRBD2 (6 bases). The CDR3 loop spans 16 amino acids. V was cut by 4 bases and J by 8 bases, with 21 bases left in between. Germline V gene sequence: CDR1 SGHVS, CDR2 FQNEAQ. The CDR3 DNA sequence: TGTGCCAGCAGCTCCCGGGACCCGGGGGTCGAACACATTCAGTACTTC. This sequence encodes CASSSRDPGVEHIQYF.

The chain couples TRBV30 to TRBJ2-7, with TRBD1 as a possible D gene (6 bases). Germline assignment: CDR1 GTSNPN and CDR2 SVGIG (reference sequence). The CDR3 length is 13 residues. V shed 2 bases and J shed 6 bases, with 14 bases lying between them. The CDR3 spells CAWSKIGGAEQYV. The CDR3 DNA sequence: TGTGCCTGGAGTAAGATAGGGGGAGCCGAGCAGTACGTC.

This clone was picked up a small number of times. The genes are TRBV6-7 and TRBJ2-7; 7 nucleotides line up with TRBD1. TRBV6-7 is an ORF; its function is uncertain. The V gene end was trimmed by 0 bases and the J gene end by 2 bases; junction bases not matched to a gene: 10. The CDR3 length is 17 residues. CDR3 DNA: TGTGCCAGCAGTTACTCTCCTCACAGGGGTGCGACCTACGAGCAGTACTTC. Translation: CASSYSPHRGATYEQYF.

The chain recombines TRBV18 with TRBJ1-6; D gene unclear. Germline assignment: CDR1 KGHSH and CDR2 LQKENI. V gave up 6 bases and J gave up 11 bases, with 11 bases separating them. The length of the CDR3 is 12 residues. In DNA, the CDR3 is TGTGCCAGCTCCGAAATGAGTCCACCCCTCCACTTT. Translation: CASSEMSPPLHF.

The chain has TRBV5-4 and TRBJ2-1, with 10 bases aligning to TRBD1. The CDR3 totals 15 residues. Germline CDR1 reads SGHNT; CDR2 reads YYREEE (reference sequence). The V segment lost 3 bases and the J segment 4 bases; nucleotides outside the gene matches: 4. The CDR3 protein is CASSSRQGAYNEQFF. The CDR3 DNA reads as TGTGCCAGCAGCTCTCGACAGGGGGCTTACAATGAGCAGTTCTTC.

This clone has a single count. A junction end diverges from the germline sequence, so it may reflect a read error. Other DNA sequences in the same sample also yield this CDR3. The gene calls are TRBV12-3 or TRBV12-4 and TRBJ1-3; perhaps TRBD1 as D (6 bases). This CDR3 has 11 residues. The CDR3 DNA reads as TGTGCCAGCAGTCCCAGGGACACGATATATTTT. Encoded protein: CASSPRDTIYF.

The chain uses TRBV15 and TRBJ1-5; TRBD1 matches at 9 bases. CDR1 and CDR2 (germline): LNHNV, YYDKDF (reference sequence). Trimming removed 4 bases from V and 7 bases from J; junction bases left unmatched: 8. The CDR3 totals 15 residues. The CDR3 coding sequence is TGTGCCACCAGCATCCGGGACAGGGACCACCAGCCCCAGCATTTT. The encoded protein is CATSIRDRDHQPQHF.

This chain's CDR3 is CASSSSPGVAGNTIYF. The DNA of the CDR3 is TGTGCCAGCAGCTCCTCCCCGGGGGTAGCTGGAAACACCATATATTTT. J is TRBJ1-3 and V is TRBV11-3, with D tentatively TRBD1 (5 bases). Germline lookup yields CDR1 SGHNT and CDR2 YENEEA. The CDR3 covers 16 residues. V lost 4 bases to trimming and J lost 2 bases, with 15 bases between them.

The V and J genes are TRBV10-1 and TRBJ1-1; 7 nucleotides agree with TRBD1. The CDR3 runs 14 residues. Per germline, CDR1 WNHNN and CDR2 SYGVQD (reference sequence). The V and J ends lost 2 bases and 7 bases, in that order; junction bases with no gene match: 7. CDR3 in DNA: TGCGCCAGCAGTGAGAGGACAGGAAAGGATGAAGCTTTCTTT. Translating gives CASSERTGKDEAFF.

The rearrangement uses TRBV28 and TRBJ1-5; unclear D gene. Trimming shortened V by 8 bases and J by 7 bases, and 15 bases separated the two germline ends. Germline CDR1 reads MDHEN; CDR2 reads SYDVKM. This CDR3 comprises 13 residues. The CDR3 is CASHQEGGQPQHF. The CDR3 region has the DNA TGTGCCAGCCACCAGGAGGGCGGGCAGCCCCAGCATTTT.

CDR3 amino acids: CASSPFLPGMKNEKLFF. DNA for the CDR3: TGCGCCAGCAGTCCATTCTTACCAGGGATGAAAAATGAAAAACTGTTTTTT. The V gene is TRBV10-2, the J gene TRBJ1-4; D possibly corresponds to TRBD1 (5 bases). V shed 5 bases and J shed 5 bases, with 21 bases lying between them. The germline V gene encodes CDR1 WSHSY and CDR2 SAAADI. The CDR3 loop spans 17 amino acids.

The CDR3 DNA sequence: TGTGCCAGCAGCTTAGACCGTACAGGGAATGAAAAACTGTTTTTT. Translation gives CASSLDRTGNEKLFF. The chain uses TRBV11-2 and TRBJ1-4, with a tentative D call TRBD1 (6 bases). Trimming took 0 bases from V and 5 from J, leaving 10 bases between them. The CDR3 covers 15 residues. The germline CDR1 and CDR2 sequences are SGHAT and FQNNGV.